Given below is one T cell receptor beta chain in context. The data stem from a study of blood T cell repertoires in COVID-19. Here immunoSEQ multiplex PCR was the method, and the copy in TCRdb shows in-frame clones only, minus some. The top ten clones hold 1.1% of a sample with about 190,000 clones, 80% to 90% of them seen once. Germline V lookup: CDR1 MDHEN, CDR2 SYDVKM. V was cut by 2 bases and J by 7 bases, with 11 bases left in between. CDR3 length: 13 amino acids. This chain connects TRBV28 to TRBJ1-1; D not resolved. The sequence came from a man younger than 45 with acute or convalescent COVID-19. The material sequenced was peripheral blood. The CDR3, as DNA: TGTGCCAGCAGTTTAGTTGTGCCGGGTGAAGCTTTCTTT. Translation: CASSLVVPGEAFF. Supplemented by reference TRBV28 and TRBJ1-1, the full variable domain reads DVKVTQSSRYLVKRTGEKVFLECVQDMDHENMFWYRQDPGLGLRLIYFSYDVKMKEKGDIPEGYSVSREKKERFSLILESASTNQTSMYLCASSLVVPGEAFFGQGTRLTVV.